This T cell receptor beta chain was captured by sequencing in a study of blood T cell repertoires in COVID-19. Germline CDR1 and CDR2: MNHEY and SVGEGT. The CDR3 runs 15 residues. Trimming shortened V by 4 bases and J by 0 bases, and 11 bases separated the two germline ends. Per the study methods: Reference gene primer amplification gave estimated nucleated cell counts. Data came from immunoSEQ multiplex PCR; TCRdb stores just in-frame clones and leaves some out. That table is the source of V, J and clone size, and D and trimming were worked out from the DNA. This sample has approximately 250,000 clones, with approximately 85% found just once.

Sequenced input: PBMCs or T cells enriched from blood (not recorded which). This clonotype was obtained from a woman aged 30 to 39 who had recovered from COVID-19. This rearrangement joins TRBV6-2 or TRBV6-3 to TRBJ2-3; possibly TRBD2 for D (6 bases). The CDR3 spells CASSWRGLSTDTQYF. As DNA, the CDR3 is TGTGCCAGCAGTTGGAGGGGCCTTAGCACAGATACGCAGTATTTT.